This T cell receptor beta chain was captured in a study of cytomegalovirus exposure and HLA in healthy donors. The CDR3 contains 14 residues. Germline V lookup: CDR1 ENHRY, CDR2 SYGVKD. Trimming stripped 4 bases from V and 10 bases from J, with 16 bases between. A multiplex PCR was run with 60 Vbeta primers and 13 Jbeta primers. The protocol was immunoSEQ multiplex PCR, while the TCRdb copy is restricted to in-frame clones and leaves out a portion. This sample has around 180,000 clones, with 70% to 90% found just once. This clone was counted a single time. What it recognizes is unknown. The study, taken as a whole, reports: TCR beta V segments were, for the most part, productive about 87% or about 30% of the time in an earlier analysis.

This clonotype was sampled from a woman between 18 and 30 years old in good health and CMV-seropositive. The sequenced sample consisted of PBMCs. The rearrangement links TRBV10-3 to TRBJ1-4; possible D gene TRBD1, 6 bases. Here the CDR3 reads CAISADGGGGKLFF. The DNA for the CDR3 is TGTGCCATCAGTGCCGATGGGGGCGGGGGAAAACTGTTTTTT.